This is a list of T cell receptor beta chains from one sample in a study of blood T cell repertoires in COVID-19. The assay was immunoSEQ multiplex PCR, and TCRdb's table has in-frame clones only and misses some. The data contain about 350,000 clones, over 75% of them singletons. Sequencing was performed on PBMCs or T cells enriched from blood (not recorded which). Source of these receptors: a woman aged 30 to 39 who had recovered from COVID-19. Both conserved end residues are part of each CDR3. D genes are given only for firm matches. Clone size is not always given. Where it is, it says once, few, many or a class for expanded clones.

>TRBJ2-1|NA|TRBV11-2|TRBD2
TGTGCCAGCAGCTGGACTAGCGGGGACCAGCTCAATGAGCAGTTCTTC
CASSWTSGDQLNEQFF
>TRBJ1-5|once|TRBV21-1|NA
TGTGCCAGCAGCAAAGGACAGGGGGAGCCCCAGCATTTT
CASSKGQGEPQHF
>TRBJ1-1|once|TRBV28|NA
TGTGCCAGCCGAAACAAAGACAGTATTGAAGCTTTCTTT
CASRNKDSIEAFF
>TRBJ2-7|NA|TRBV10-1|TRBD2
TGCGCCAGCAGTGAGGTTAGCGGGGATCCCTACGAGCAGTACTTC
CASSEVSGDPYEQYF
>TRBJ2-7|once|TRBV28|NA
TGTGCCAGCAGTTTATCCAGAACCTACGAGCAGTACTTC
CASSLSRTYEQYF
>TRBJ2-7|NA|TRBV7-9|TRBD2
TGTGCCAGCAGTCAGACGGCCGGGACTAGCGGGTTGCTCTCCTACGAGCAGTACTTC
CASSQTAGTSGLLSYEQYF
>TRBJ2-3|NA|TRBV27|NA
TGTGCCAGCACTCCCAGTAGCACAGATACGCAGTATTTT
CASTPSSTDTQYF
>TRBJ1-1|NA|TRBV19|TRBD1
TGTGCCAGTAGCCTACAGGGGGGGAACACTGAAGCTTTCTTT
CASSLQGGNTEAFF
>TRBJ1-2|NA|TRBV5-1|NA
TGCGCCAGCAGCTTGATTCCAGGTTTAGAGAATGGCTACACCTTC
CASSLIPGLENGYTF
>TRBJ1-3|few|TRBV19|NA
TGTGCCACGACAGGCGCTTCCCCTGGAAACACCATATATTTT
CATTGASPGNTIYF
>TRBJ1-5|once|TRBV28|TRBD1
TGTGCCAGCAGTTTATCCAGGGACAGTCAGCCCCAGCATTTT
CASSLSRDSQPQHF
>TRBJ2-1|NA|TRBV5-1|TRBD2
TGCGCCAGCAGCTTGGCTAGCGGAGTTTACAATGAGCAGTTCTTC
CASSLASGVYNEQFF
>TRBJ2-7|NA|TRBV7-9|NA
TGTGCCAGCAGTCCATCAAGGTCGCAGGGTTACGAGCAGTACTTC
CASSPSRSQGYEQYF
>TRBJ1-1|NA|TRBV6-4|NA
TGTGCCAGCAGACAGACAGTCGTGAACACTGAAGCTTTCTTT
CASRQTVVNTEAFF
>TRBJ2-7|once|TRBV7-8|TRBD1
TGTGCCAGCAGCTTATGGACAGGAAGGGGCGAGCAGTACTTC
CASSLWTGRGEQYF
>TRBJ1-1|NA|TRBV6-1|NA
TGTGCCAGCAGTGAATTTGTAGGAGGGTGGACTGAAGCTTTCTTT
CASSEFVGGWTEAFF
>TRBJ1-5|few|TRBV2|TRBD1
TGTGCCAGCAGTGGGACAGGGGAGAAGCCCCAGCATTTT
CASSGTGEKPQHF
>TRBJ1-2|NA|TRBV24-1|NA
TGTGCCACCAGTGAGACACCGACAGGCACGTGGTATGGCTACACCTTC
CATSETPTGTWYGYTF
>TRBJ2-1|NA|TRBV6-4|NA
TGTGCCAGCAGTGACTCGAGGAGCTCCTACAATGAGCAGTTCTTC
CASSDSRSSYNEQFF
>TRBJ1-1|NA|TRBV7-8|NA
TGTGCCAGCAGCCCCACTATTAATGGCGGAGCTTTCTTT
CASSPTINGGAFF
>TRBJ1-1|NA|TRBV18|NA
TGTGCCAGCTCACCAGGGGCCAACACTGAAGCTTTCTTT
CASSPGANTEAFF
>TRBJ2-7|NA|TRBV7-9|TRBD2
TGTGCCAGCAGCTTGTCGACTAGCGGGGGTTACTCCTACGAGCAGTACTTC
CASSLSTSGGYSYEQYF